The 27 T cell receptor beta chains presented below share a single source sample, sequenced in a study of blood T cell repertoires in COVID-19. Generated by immunoSEQ multiplex PCR, the TCRdb table keeps only in-frame clones and is missing some. The sample carries fewer than 200,000 clones, around 85% recorded once. The sample taken for sequencing was peripheral blood. These receptors all come from a man aged 45-65 years with active or convalescent COVID-19.

The rearrangement links TRBV27 to TRBJ2-5; 8 bases are shared with TRBD1. Germline CDR1 is MNHEY and CDR2 is SMNVEV (reference sequence). J gave up 7 bases and V 4 bases, and 8 bases lay outside the gene matches. The CDR3 is 14 amino acids. The CDR3 here is CASSSSDRGGTQYF. The CDR3 DNA reads TGTGCCAGCAGTTCCTCCGACAGGGGCGGGACCCAGTACTTC.

The J gene is TRBJ2-5, the V gene TRBV6-5; D not certain. V lost 6 bases, J lost 5 bases, and 7 bases lay in between. Germline CDR1 MNHEY, CDR2 SVGAGI. The CDR3 sequence is 11 residues long. The CDR3 nucleotides are TGTGCCAGCAGATATCGGGAGACCCAGTACTTC. It yields the protein CASRYRETQYF.

The rearrangement links TRBV19 to TRBJ2-1; 9 bases agree with TRBD2. Germline V lookup: CDR1 LNHDA, CDR2 SQIVND (reference sequence). The CDR3 extends over 17 amino acids. V lost 2 bases to trimming and J lost 0 bases; unmatched junction nucleotides: 5. The CDR3 loop reads CASSILRTSDSYNEQFF. The CDR3 DNA reads TGTGCCAGTAGTATACTACGGACTAGCGACTCCTACAATGAGCAGTTCTTC.

The chain uses TRBV4-1 and TRBJ2-7; the match to TRBD1 covers 12 bases. This CDR3 comprises 17 residues. V dropped 4 bases and J dropped 7; count of bases not matched to a gene: 14. Looked up from germline, CDR1 is MGHRA and CDR2 is YSYEKL. CDR3 region: CASSPAQPGQGAGEQYF. The CDR3 DNA follows: TGCGCCAGCAGCCCTGCTCAACCGGGACAGGGGGCAGGGGAGCAGTACTTC.

The V call is TRBV6-2 or TRBV6-3, the J call TRBJ1-5, with 7 bases that match TRBD1. V was clipped by 2 bases and J by 1 base; unmatched bases: 2. The CDR3 covers 15 residues. In germline, CDR1 is MNHEY, CDR2 SVGEGT. In DNA, the CDR3 is TGTGCCAGCAGTTACGGGACAGTAAGCAATCAGCCCCAGCATTTT. It encodes CASSYGTVSNQPQHF.

The chain combines TRBV10-3 with TRBJ1-2; 7 nucleotides line up with TRBD1. The CDR3 consists of 14 residues. Germline V gene sequence: CDR1 ENHRY, CDR2 SYGVKD. J lost 2 bases, V lost 4 bases, and 4 bases had no gene match. CDR3: CAISVETGNYGYTF. The CDR3 DNA reads as TGTGCCATCAGTGTAGAGACAGGGAACTATGGCTACACCTTC.

The chain has TRBV5-5 and TRBJ2-1; D unclear. The CDR3 length is 14 residues. V lost 4 bases and J lost 7, with 15 bases in between. Germline V lookup: CDR1 SGHKS, CDR2 YYEKEE (reference sequence). CDR3 amino acids: CASSPLARPNEQFF. The CDR3 DNA sequence: TGTGCCAGCAGCCCCCTGGCCAGGCCGAATGAGCAGTTCTTC.

This clone was counted a few times. The rearrangement links TRBV4-1 to TRBJ2-2; the D gene is possibly TRBD1 (5 bases). The CDR3 consists of 18 residues. Trimming removed 0 bases from V and 5 bases from J, with 19 bases in between. CDR1 is MGHRA and CDR2 is YSYEKL in the germline V gene. CDR3 DNA: TGCGCCAGCAGCCAAGATAAGGGGCTTTGGCAGGGTACCGGGGAGCTGTTTTTT. This sequence encodes CASSQDKGLWQGTGELFF.

This chain links TRBV4-1 with TRBJ2-1; D ambiguous. CDR3 length equals 13 residues. The V and J ends lost 1 base and 10 bases respectively, with 11 bases between them. In germline, CDR1 is MGHRA, CDR2 YSYEKL. The CDR3 region has the DNA TGCGCCAGCAGCCAAGTTGGAGAGGCGGAGCAGTTCTTC. It is translated as CASSQVGEAEQFF.

V usage is TRBV7-2 and J usage is TRBJ2-7, with D perhaps matching TRBD2 (5 bases). CDR3 size: 16 residues. CDR1 SGHTA and CDR2 FQGNSA come from the germline V gene. The V gene lost 4 bases and the J gene lost 0 bases, with 16 bases spanning the gap. CDR3 sequence: CASSSGLRVTSYEQYF. Written as DNA, the CDR3 is TGTGCCAGCAGCTCCGGCCTGCGGGTGACCTCCTACGAGCAGTACTTC.

The CDR3 sequence is CASSQVQGVEGTQYF. In DNA, the CDR3 is TGTGCCAGCAGCCAAGTTCAGGGGGTGGAAGGTACGCAGTATTTT. The genes are TRBV4-2 and TRBJ2-3; 7 bases line up with TRBD1. CDR3 size: 15 residues. V was pared by 1 base and J by 8 bases, with 9 bases of the junction left unmatched. Germline V gives CDR1 LGHNA, CDR2 YNFKEQ.

This sequence joins TRBV3-1 (or the pseudogene TRBV3-2) and TRBJ2-7; TRBD2 agrees at 9 bases. CDR1 is LGHDT, CDR2 YNNKEL, per germline (reference sequence). The CDR3 consists of 15 residues. V trimming: 5 bases; J trimming: 0 bases; junction bases outside the gene matches: 5. Here the CDR3 reads CASSSGLAVSYEQYF. Written as DNA, the CDR3 is TGTGCCAGCAGCTCGGGACTAGCCGTCTCCTACGAGCAGTACTTC.

This rearrangement joins TRBV27 to TRBJ2-1, with TRBD1 matching 10 bases. The CDR3 loop spans 17 amino acids. Germline V gives CDR1 MNHEY, CDR2 SMNVEV (reference sequence). J lost 8 bases, V lost 3 bases, and 13 bases had no gene match. CDR3 protein: CASSFSRDRGIFDEQFF. The CDR3 DNA is TGTGCCAGCAGTTTCTCCCGGGACAGGGGAATATTTGATGAGCAGTTCTTC.

This chain joins TRBV5-1 and TRBJ2-3, with 13 bases fitting TRBD2. Germline-derived CDR1 and CDR2 are SGHRS and YFSETQ. CDR3 length: 16 amino acids. V trimming: 3 bases; J trimming: 5 bases; junction bases outside the gene matches: 6. The CDR3 loop reads CASSWRGLAGRDTQYF. CDR3 DNA sequence: TGCGCCAGCAGCTGGAGGGGACTAGCGGGACGAGATACGCAGTATTTT.

This CDR3 is CASSPGLGDYEQYF. The CDR3 DNA reads as TGTGCCAGCAGCCCGGGACTAGGGGACTACGAGCAGTACTTC. The rearrangement links TRBV6-5 to TRBJ2-7; TRBD2 agrees at 8 bases. The germline V gene encodes CDR1 MNHEY and CDR2 SVGAGI. Trimming removed 6 bases from V and 3 bases from J; junction bases left unmatched: 7. The length of the CDR3 is 14 residues.

The chain has TRBV6-2 or TRBV6-3 and TRBJ2-7; 8 bases map to TRBD1. This CDR3 has 15 residues. V was clipped by 2 bases and J by 7 bases; unmatched bases: 10. Germline assignment: CDR1 MNHEY and CDR2 SVGEGT. CDR3: CASSYLGTGSQEQYF. The CDR3, as DNA: TGTGCCAGCAGTTACCTCGGGACAGGCTCGCAGGAGCAGTACTTC.

This clone has just a few counts. This chain links TRBV19 with TRBJ2-1; maybe TRBD2 (6 bases). Germline V gene sequence: CDR1 LNHDA, CDR2 SQIVND (reference sequence). Trimming took off 0 bases at V and 15 bases at J, with 15 bases between the two ends. The CDR3 totals 13 residues. The CDR3 protein is CASSIEEGVRLFF. The CDR3 DNA reads as TGTGCCAGTAGTATAGAGGAGGGAGTACGACTGTTCTTC.

The chain has TRBV5-4 and TRBJ2-1; D remains ambiguous. Germline V gene lookup returns CDR1 SGHNT and CDR2 YYREEE (reference sequence). V was cut by 0 bases and J by 8 bases, with 3 bases left in between. The CDR3 has 11 amino acids. The CDR3 is CASSLVDEQFF. Here the CDR3 DNA reads TGTGCCAGCAGCTTGGTAGATGAGCAGTTCTTC.

The chain recombines TRBV4-2 with TRBJ2-7; the D gene is possibly TRBD1 (6 bases). CDR1 is LGHNA, CDR2 YNFKEQ, per germline. Between the trimmed V and J ends, which lost 3 bases and 6 bases, there was a span of 15 bases. This CDR3 is built from 14 residues. The CDR3 DNA is TGTGCCAGCAGCCACACTGGGCAGGGGCTCGAGCAGTACTTC. Amino acid sequence: CASSHTGQGLEQYF.

The chain combines TRBV6-2 or TRBV6-3 with TRBJ1-5; 9 bases map to TRBD1. V lost 4 bases, J lost 1 base, and 8 bases stayed unmatched. In germline, CDR1 is MNHEY, CDR2 SVGEGT. CDR3 length: 17 amino acids. The CDR3 bases are TGTGCCAGCAGTTTTTCCGGGACAGGGTTGAGCAATCAGCCCCAGCATTTT. This encodes CASSFSGTGLSNQPQHF.

This CDR3 is CASSRGIGAGANVLTF. The CDR3 DNA reads TGCGCCAGCAGCAGGGGGATTGGAGCTGGGGCCAACGTCCTGACTTTC. This chain joins TRBV5-1 and TRBJ2-6; D may be TRBD1 (6 bases). Looked up from germline, CDR1 is SGHRS and CDR2 is YFSETQ. The CDR3 length is 16 residues. V dropped 4 bases and J dropped 2 bases, with 13 bases sitting between them.

The chain recombines TRBV28 with TRBJ2-5; no definite D call. There are 14 residues in the CDR3. Germline lookup yields CDR1 MDHEN and CDR2 SYDVKM. Trimming removed 5 bases from V and 2 bases from J, with 12 bases in between. The CDR3 here is CASSARLLQETQYF. The CDR3 region has the DNA TGTGCCAGCAGTGCAAGACTGTTACAAGAGACCCAGTACTTC.

The V gene is TRBV3-1 (or the pseudogene TRBV3-2), the J gene TRBJ2-2; possibly TRBD1 for D (5 bases). The CDR3 has 14 residues. Deletions cut 3 bases from V and 6 bases from J, with 11 bases between. Germline V gives CDR1 LGHDT, CDR2 YNNKEL (reference sequence). Here the CDR3 reads CASSHSGASGELFF. The CDR3, as DNA: TGTGCCAGCAGCCACAGTGGGGCCTCCGGGGAGCTGTTTTTT.

The rearrangement links TRBV12-3 or TRBV12-4 to TRBJ1-1; tentatively, D is TRBD1 (6 bases). The V gene lost 9 bases and the J gene lost 0 bases, with 11 bases spanning the gap. There are 13 residues in the CDR3. The CDR3 loop reads CASMDSLNTEAFF. The CDR3 bases are TGTGCCAGTATGGACAGCCTGAACACTGAAGCTTTCTTT.

This clone came up once. The chain uses TRBV6-5 and TRBJ1-3; D call uncertain. CDR3 length: 12 amino acids. Germline CDR1 reads MNHEY; CDR2 reads SVGAGI. Trimming removed 8 bases at V and 0 bases at J, with 5 bases between. DNA for the CDR3: TGTGCCAGCTCGTTCTCTGGAAACACCATATATTTT. Translated: CASSFSGNTIYF.

The rearrangement joins TRBV5-4 to TRBJ1-6, with a possible D match to TRBD1 (5 bases). V lost 2 bases and J 7 bases, leaving 10 bases between the germline ends. The CDR3 is 14 residues long. CDR1 is SGHNT, CDR2 YYREEE, per germline (reference sequence). The CDR3 region has the DNA TGTGCCAGCAGCTTTGGGCAGGGCAATTCACCCCTCCACTTT. Its protein is CASSFGQGNSPLHF.

The rearrangement joins TRBV6-5 to TRBJ1-2; the D is unclear. The CDR3 has 15 residues. V lost 6 bases and J 0 bases, leaving 14 bases between the germline ends. The germline V gene has CDR1 MNHEY and CDR2 SVGAGI. CDR3 in amino acids: CASRPFSAANYGYTF. CDR3 bases: TGTGCCAGCAGGCCCTTCTCGGCGGCTAACTATGGCTACACCTTC.